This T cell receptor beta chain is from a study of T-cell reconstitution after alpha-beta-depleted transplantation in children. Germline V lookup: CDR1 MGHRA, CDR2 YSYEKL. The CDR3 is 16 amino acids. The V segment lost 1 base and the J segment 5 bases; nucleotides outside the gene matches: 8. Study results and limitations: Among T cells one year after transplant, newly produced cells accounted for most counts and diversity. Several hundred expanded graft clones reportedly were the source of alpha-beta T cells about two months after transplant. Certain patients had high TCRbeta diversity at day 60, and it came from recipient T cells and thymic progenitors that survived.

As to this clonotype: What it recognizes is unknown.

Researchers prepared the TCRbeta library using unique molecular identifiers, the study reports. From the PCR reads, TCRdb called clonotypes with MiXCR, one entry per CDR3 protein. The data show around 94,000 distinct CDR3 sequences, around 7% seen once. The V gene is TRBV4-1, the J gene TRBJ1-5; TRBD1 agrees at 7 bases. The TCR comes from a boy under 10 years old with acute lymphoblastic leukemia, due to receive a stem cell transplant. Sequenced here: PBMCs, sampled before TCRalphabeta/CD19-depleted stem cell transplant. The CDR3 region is CASSQVTGDRDQPQHF. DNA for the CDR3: TGCGCCAGCAGCCAAGTAACAGGGGATAGGGATCAGCCCCAGCATTTT.